The subject of this entry is one T cell receptor beta chain. The antigen remains undetermined. A sample-barcoded 5' primer and a J-beta primer mix were used in a second PCR of roughly 7 to 11 cycles. TCRdb reprocessed the 5' RACE reads with MiXCR, giving one entry per CDR3 protein. The sample records over 1,500,000 distinct CDR3 sequences, about 39% being singletons. CDR3 size: 16 residues. V was clipped by 6 bases and J by 0 bases, with 15 bases between them. Germline-derived CDR1 and CDR2 are DFQATT and SNEGSKA (reference sequence). The data stem from a study of blood T cells in healthy people across ages. Peripheral blood samples of roughly 9.8 milliliters were drawn from each donor. Regarding the study as a whole: Naive CD4+ cells and diversity were both higher in long-lived donors than in aged donors.

The source is a human donor in good health. Sequencing used blood. The V call is TRBV20-1, the J call TRBJ2-6; maybe TRBD1 (5 bases). CDR3 DNA: TGCAGTGCCCGCGACAGAGACCTCTCTGGGGCCAACGTCCTGACTTTC. Protein sequence: CSARDRDLSGANVLTF.